A selection of T cell receptor beta chains follows, all from one sample in a study of blood T cell repertoires in COVID-19. Repertoires were generated with immunoSEQ multiplex PCR, while TCRdb's copy carries only in-frame clones and drops some. The sample yields about 380,000 clones, 85% seen once. Sequences were obtained from peripheral blood. Every receptor here comes from a woman under 30 with acute or convalescent COVID-19. Both conserved end residues are part of each CDR3. The D gene is left open where the match is weak. Clone size is stated in some rows and not others, as once, few, many or a class when expanded.

clone size	D gene	J gene	V gene	CDR3 length	CDR3 DNA	CDR3 protein
once	TRBD2	TRBJ2-1	TRBV20-1	17	TGCAGTGCTCGTGGACTAGCGGGAGGCCTAAATTTTAATGAGCAGTTCTTC	CSARGLAGGLNFNEQFF
.	.	TRBJ1-2	TRBV13	16	TGTGCCAGCAGCTCACCAGGGTCCTTGGTTAACTATGGCTACACCTTC	CASSSPGSLVNYGYTF
.	.	TRBJ1-2	TRBV7-3	19	TGTGCCAGCAGCTTAAAGGTAAGGCGCAGGGGACGCCACAACTATGGCTACACCTTC	CASSLKVRRRGRHNYGYTF
.	.	TRBJ1-5	TRBV28	12	TGTGCCAGCAATCTACAGGGCCAGCCCCAGCATTTT	CASNLQGQPQHF
.	TRBD1	TRBJ1-4	TRBV5-1	16	TGCGCCAGCAGCTTGGAAGGGGGCGGATCTAATGAAAAACTGTTTTTT	CASSLEGGGSNEKLFF
.	.	TRBJ1-4	TRBV9	16	TGTGCCAGCAGCCGGGGAGGGCAGACCTTAAATGAAAAACTGTTTTTT	CASSRGGQTLNEKLFF
.	.	TRBJ2-2	TRBV4-2	13	TGTGCCAGCAGCCAAGATCGGGTCGGGGAGCTGTTTTTT	CASSQDRVGELFF
once	.	TRBJ1-4	TRBV5-6	12	TGTGCCAGCAGCTTCAGGGATGAAAAACTGTTTTTT	CASSFRDEKLFF
.	.	TRBJ2-6	TRBV5-6	15	TGTGCCAGCCTGGGAGATCCCTCTGGGGCCAACGTCCTGACTTTC	CASLGDPSGANVLTF
.	TRBD2	TRBJ2-7	TRBV15	13	TGTGCCACCAGCAGAGAGGGGGGGTCCGAGCAGTACTTC	CATSREGGSEQYF
.	.	TRBJ2-3	TRBV1	9	TGCACCAGCAGCCCCTCCGGGTATTTT	CTSSPSGYF
.	TRBD2	TRBJ2-3	TRBV6-6	15	TGTGCCAGCAGTTACTATAAGCGGGGGGCAGATACGCAGTATTTT	CASSYYKRGADTQYF
.	.	TRBJ2-1	TRBV6-5	13	TGTGCCAGCAGCCGCGACTTCTTCAATGAGCAGTTCTTC	CASSRDFFNEQFF
.	.	TRBJ1-5	TRBV19	14	TGTGCCAGTAGTATACAGGCATGGAATCAGCCCCAGCATTTT	CASSIQAWNQPQHF
.	.	TRBJ1-5	TRBV30	15	TGTGCCTGGAGTGCAGGGGCCACTAGCAATCAGCCCCAGCATTTT	CAWSAGATSNQPQHF
.	TRBD2	TRBJ2-5	TRBV28	13	TGTGCCAGCAGTATCGGGAGGGAGGAGACCCAGTACTTC	CASSIGREETQYF
.	TRBD2	TRBJ2-1	TRBV7-9	14	TGTGCCAGCAGCAATAGCGGGAGTTCGAATGAGCAGTTCTTC	CASSNSGSSNEQFF
once	TRBD1	TRBJ1-2	TRBV28	15	TGTGCCAGCAGTCCTTTTGGACAGGGGCGTAATGGCTACACCTTC	CASSPFGQGRNGYTF
few	.	TRBJ1-1	TRBV7-2	14	TGTGCCAGCAGCTTCAAGGGAGGCGGCACTGAAGCTTTCTTT	CASSFKGGGTEAFF
.	.	TRBJ1-3	TRBV9	14	TGTGCCAGCAGCGTAGGCGAAGGCGGGAACACCATATATTTT	CASSVGEGGNTIYF
.	.	TRBJ1-2	TRBV4-1	16	TGCGCCAGCAGCCAAGATTTAAGCACCACTAACTATGGCTACACCTTC	CASSQDLSTTNYGYTF
.	TRBD2	TRBJ2-7	TRBV5-6	15	TGTGCCAGCAGCGTGGGGACTAGCGGACTAGGCGAGCAGTACTTC	CASSVGTSGLGEQYF
few	TRBD1	TRBJ1-3	TRBV3-1/TRBV3-2	15	TGTGCCAGCAGCCAAAAGGGGGCGCTCGGAAACACCATATATTTT	CASSQKGALGNTIYF
.	.	TRBJ1-4	TRBV2	16	TGTGCCAGCAGTGAAGTTGTCATACTACTTTTAGGTAAACTGTTTTTT	CASSEVVILLLGKLFF
.	.	TRBJ1-2	TRBV9	16	TGTGCCAGCAGCCAATTGAGCAGGGAGGCCGGCTATGGCTACACCTTC	CASSQLSREAGYGYTF
.	.	TRBJ1-2	TRBV6-1	15	TGTGCCAGCAGTGAGGAGGGCGGACCTAACTATGGCTACACCTTC	CASSEEGGPNYGYTF
.	.	TRBJ1-4	TRBV6-5	14	TGTGCCAGCAGCCCGACAGCAACTAATGAAAAACTGTTTTTT	CASSPTATNEKLFF
.	TRBD1	TRBJ1-6	TRBV30	14	TGTGCCTGGAGTAAGGGACAGGATAATTCACCCCTCCACTTT	CAWSKGQDNSPLHF
.	TRBD2	TRBJ2-1	TRBV7-3	15	TGTGCCAGCAGCCCACTAGCGGGAGTCTCCAATGAGCAGTTCTTC	CASSPLAGVSNEQFF
.	.	TRBJ2-3	TRBV5-1	15	TGCGCCAGCAGCTTGCTAGGCAGAGTCACAGATACGCAGTATTTT	CASSLLGRVTDTQYF
.	.	TRBJ1-1	TRBV6-5	14	TGTGCCAGCAGTTACTCTGGGTCGGGCACTGAAGCTTTCTTT	CASSYSGSGTEAFF
.	.	TRBJ2-7	TRBV4-1	15	TGCGCCAGCAGCCAACCGGGAAAGGGGGTTTACGAGCAGTACTTC	CASSQPGKGVYEQYF
once	.	TRBJ1-1	TRBV6-5	13	TGTGCCACGGAATACAGCTTGAACACTGAAGCTTTCTTT	CATEYSLNTEAFF
few	TRBD1	TRBJ1-2	TRBV7-9	13	TGTGCCAGCAGCCCTTCAGGGGGTTTTGGCTACACCTTC	CASSPSGGFGYTF
.	.	TRBJ1-4	TRBV4-1	20	TGCGCCAGCAGCCAAGTTCATCGGACACCTTCCATCCCAACTAATGAAAAACTGTTTTTT	CASSQVHRTPSIPTNEKLFF
.	.	TRBJ1-5	TRBV6-2/TRBV6-3	16	TGTGCCAGCAGTTTTAACGCCGCCCGATATAGCCAGCCCCAGCATTTT	CASSFNAARYSQPQHF
.	.	TRBJ1-5	TRBV24-1	14	TGTGCCACCAGTGAGGGGGGATTCAATCAGCCCCAGCATTTT	CATSEGGFNQPQHF
once	TRBD1	TRBJ2-5	TRBV7-3	15	TGTGCCAGCAGCTTTACGACAGGGGGTAGAGAGACCCAGTACTTC	CASSFTTGGRETQYF
.	TRBD1	TRBJ2-1	TRBV9	16	TGTGCCAGCAGCGTAGCGGGACAGGGCCGTTTCAATGAGCAGTTCTTC	CASSVAGQGRFNEQFF
once	TRBD2	TRBJ2-3	TRBV12-5	21	TGTGCTAGTGGTTTGGCAGGACTAGCGGGAGTAGACCCCCTAAGCACAGATACGCAGTATTTT	CASGLAGLAGVDPLSTDTQYF
.	.	TRBJ1-6	TRBV4-1	16	TGCGCCAGCAGCCAAGATGGCCCTTACAATAATTCACCCCTCCACTTT	CASSQDGPYNNSPLHF
.	.	TRBJ2-5	TRBV18	14	TGTGCCAGCTCACCGCCAGGAAGCCAAGAGACCCAGTACTTC	CASSPPGSQETQYF
.	TRBD2	TRBJ2-1	TRBV7-2	15	TGTGCCAGCAGCTTGGGGGGGGTCCGGGACAATGAGCAGTTCTTC	CASSLGGVRDNEQFF
.	.	TRBJ1-2	TRBV5-8	13	TGTGCCAGCAGCAGCGACGCTAACTATGGCTACACCTTC	CASSSDANYGYTF
.	.	TRBJ1-5	TRBV12-3/TRBV12-4	13	TGTGCGGTTGGAGGGGACCTCAATCAGCCCCAGCATTTT	CAVGGDLNQPQHF
.	TRBD1	TRBJ1-1	TRBV12-3/TRBV12-4	13	TGTGCCAGCAGACGGGACAGGGACACTGAAGCTTTCTTT	CASRRDRDTEAFF
.	.	TRBJ1-2	TRBV5-1	12	TGCGCCAGCAGCTTGGGACATTATGGCTACACCTTC	CASSLGHYGYTF
once	TRBD1	TRBJ2-6	TRBV19	19	TGTGCCAGTAGTATCGGGACAGGGCCTAAGGAGACTGGGGCCAACGTCCTGACTTTC	CASSIGTGPKETGANVLTF
.	.	TRBJ1-5	TRBV19	17	TGTGCCAGTAGTATCCCGGGCAGGGAGGTCAGCAATCAGCCCCAGCATTTT	CASSIPGREVSNQPQHF
.	.	TRBJ1-5	TRBV10-1	14	TGCGCCCCCAATGGGGAGGTGAGCAATCAGCCCCAGCATTTT	CAPNGEVSNQPQHF
.	TRBD2	TRBJ2-3	TRBV4-1	17	TGCGCCAGCAGCCTTGGGTCCGGGACTAGCGGGAGTGGGGGGCAGTATTTT	CASSLGSGTSGSGGQYF
.	.	TRBJ2-7	TRBV7-6	17	TGTGCCAGCAGCTTAATAACCGCCCCCATGTCGTCAGGCGAGCAGTACTTC	CASSLITAPMSSGEQYF
.	.	TRBJ2-2	TRBV7-3	15	TGTGCCAGCAGCTTCGGGGAGCTCAACACCGGGGAGCTGTTTTTT	CASSFGELNTGELFF
.	TRBD1	TRBJ2-5	TRBV5-1	13	TGCGCCAGCGGGACAGGGGGCGAAGAGACCCAGTACTTC	CASGTGGEETQYF
.	.	TRBJ1-6	TRBV4-1	16	TGCGCCAGCAGCCACACACCATTGGGGGGGCTGTCACCCCTCCACTTT	CASSHTPLGGLSPLHF
.	.	TRBJ2-1	TRBV5-6	11	TGTGCCAGCAGCCAGGGCAATGAGCAGTTCTTC	CASSQGNEQFF
once	TRBD2	TRBJ2-2	TRBV24-1	15	TGTGCCACCAGTGATGCGACTAGCGGGGCGGGGGAGCTGTTTTTT	CATSDATSGAGELFF